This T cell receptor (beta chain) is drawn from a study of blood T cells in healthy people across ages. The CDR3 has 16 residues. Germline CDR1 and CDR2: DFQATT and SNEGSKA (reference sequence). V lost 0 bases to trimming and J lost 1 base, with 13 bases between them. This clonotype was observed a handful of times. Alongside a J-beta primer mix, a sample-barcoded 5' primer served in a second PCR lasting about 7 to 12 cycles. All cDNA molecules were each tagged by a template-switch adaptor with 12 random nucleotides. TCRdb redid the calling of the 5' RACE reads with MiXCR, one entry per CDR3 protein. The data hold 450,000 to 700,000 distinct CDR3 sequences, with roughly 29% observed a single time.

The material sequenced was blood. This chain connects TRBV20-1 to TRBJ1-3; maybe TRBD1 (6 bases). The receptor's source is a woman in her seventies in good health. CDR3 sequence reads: CSARDQQGGSGNTIYF. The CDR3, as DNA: TGCAGTGCTAGAGATCAACAGGGTGGTTCTGGAAACACCATATATTTT.